This TCR beta chain derives from a study of T cell changes during pregnancy in multiple sclerosis. This CDR3 spans 14 amino acids. Sequencing was performed with immunoSEQ multiplex PCR; in TCRdb, only in-frame clones are kept and a portion is missing. The sample contains roughly 29,000 clones, approximately 91% of which appear only once. Sequencing was performed on CD8+ T cells from peripheral blood mononuclear cells, taken after pregnancy. The receptor was derived from a female donor with multiple sclerosis, enrolled in a pregnancy study. The rearrangement joins TRBV21-1 to TRBJ2-7; the table's D call, TRBD2, was not checked against the DNA. TRBV21-1 is an annotated pseudogene. CDR3 DNA: TGTGCCAGCAGCAACGGCGAGCAGACTTACGAGCAGTACTTC. Residues: CASSNGEQTYEQYF.